This T cell receptor beta chain was identified during a study of T cells after yellow fever vaccination. Whole-study context: Libraries from low-cell-number fractions were prepared with the SMART-Seq v4 Ultra Low Input RNA kit. Study-level results: Abundant clonotypes (contaminants from the bulk population) could be present in FACS-sorted repertoires. Reappearing after the booster were most of the clones from primary vaccination (96% CD4, around 90% CD8).

With 5 bases removed from V and 12 bases from J, the gap between germline ends came to 14 bases. The CDR3 runs to 12 residues. Germline-derived CDR1 and CDR2 are MNHEY and SVGAGI. 5'RACE template switching generated TCR cDNA, adding a universal primer site and UMIs. Each CDR3 protein gets one entry after TCRdb re-called the 5' RACE reads with MiXCR. The table records 400,000 to 650,000 distinct CDR3 sequences, around a fifth of them present only once. This clonotype was picked up a small number of times. The antigen is unknown. The receptor was derived from a man aged 18 to 30 who received the YFV17D yellow fever vaccine. The chain uses TRBV6-5 and TRBJ1-5; D possibly corresponds to TRBD1 (5 bases). This specimen was PBMCs, taken roughly 23 days after the first yellow fever vaccination. CDR3 amino acids: CASSEGPGRQHF. In DNA form, the CDR3 reads TGTGCCAGCAGTGAGGGGCCGGGTCGCCAGCATTTT.